This T cell receptor (beta chain) was identified during a study of blood T cell repertoires in COVID-19 (dated by TCRdb to the early 2020s). Regarding the research as a whole: Collaborator samples came from the United States, Italy and Spain and covered acute and convalescent phases of COVID-19. The material from the prospective study consisted of cDNA or gDNA derived from T cells, B-cell-depleted T cells, or PBMCs. The repertoires were released in a freely available public database meant as a resource for research on the immune response to SARS-CoV-2. Samples came from the ongoing ImmuneRACE study (first 160 participants) plus 1,254 subjects from 6 global collaborators. The sample metadata nearly always contained a de-identified subject ID, COVID-19 status, age in years and sex. HLA class I and class II types, where available, came from metadata supplied by the sample provider rather than from assay-based typing. The dataset comprised deeply sampled blood TCRbeta repertoires from subjects exposed to, actively infected with, or recovered from COVID-19.

Comments on this clone: The target of this receptor is not known. Base qualities are not at hand, and no much larger clone is one base apart.

Study-level results and caveats: The amount of clinical and demographic metadata varied by source and participant and was provided uncurated.

The immunoSEQ Assay, a bias-controlled multiplex PCR, was used to amplify TCRbeta CDR3 regions from genomic DNA. The study's own analysis went as follows. The number of nucleated cells in each sample was estimated from the amplification of reference gene primers within the assay. To quantify the absolute abundance of each unique TCRbeta CDR3 rearrangement, sequence reads were collapsed and filtered. For each sample, productive Simpson clonality was calculated as the square root of Simpson's diversity index over productive rearrangements. Imported from immuneACCESS, the table was reduced by TCRdb to in-frame sequences with V and J called. These copies leave out some clones; in studies compared against another copy, an unresolved V gene accounts for under half, and the cause of the remainder is not known. D and trimming were read from the DNA, whereas the V and J calls and clone size are those reported in that table. The sample table holds fewer than 120,000 clones, of which 85% to 90% were seen once. The leading ten clones occupy about 3% of the sample.

There are 11 amino acids in the CDR3, from cysteine to phenylalanine inclusive. CDR3 DNA is the only sequence kept; it has 33 bases, read in frame from the first base. Based on the germline V gene (reference sequence), the CDR1 and CDR2 sequences are LNHDA and SQIVND. Trimming costs V 9 bases and J 0 bases, and their ends lie 6 bases apart. Each collaborating institution followed its own protocols to collect whole blood in K2EDTA tubes. Collaborator samples were shipped for TCRbeta analysis as frozen whole blood, isolated PBMCs, or DNA extracted from either sample type. This chain is built from TRBV19 and TRBJ2-7; the D region possibly corresponds to TRBD2 (5 bases align). The sequenced sample was peripheral blood. The origin of this receptor is a woman aged 45-65 years with acute or convalescent COVID-19. Read as DNA, the sequence is TGTGCCAGCCGGGACTCCTACGAGCAGTACTTC. This encodes CASRDSYEQYF.